These T cell receptor beta chains were read from a single sample in a study of cytomegalovirus exposure and HLA in healthy donors. Assay: immunoSEQ multiplex PCR; the TCRdb copy retains only in-frame clones and omits some. The profile covers 150,000 to 170,000 clones, with approximately 80% appearing a single time and over 3% taken by the ten largest. Material for sequencing was PBMCs. The source of these receptors is a woman in her thirties or forties in good health and CMV-seronegative. Both conserved end residues are part of each CDR3. The D gene is left open where the match is weak. Only part of the rows carry a size: once, few, many, or a class if the clone is expanded.

abundance	v_gene	j_gene	d_gene	CDR3nt	CDR3aa
few	TRBV7-9	TRBJ1-6	TRBD1	TGTGCCAGCAGCCCCGAGACAGGGTCGGGCTCACCCCTCCACTTT	CASSPETGSGSPLHF
.	TRBV29-1	TRBJ2-7	.	TGCAGCGTTGGGGGTGGGGGGGATCAGGGGGCCTCCTACGAGCAGTACTTC	CSVGGGGDQGASYEQYF
.	TRBV9	TRBJ2-1	TRBD2	TGTGCCAGCAGCGCGCCGCGGGACTACTATCTCAATGAGCAGTTCTTC	CASSAPRDYYLNEQFF
.	TRBV28	TRBJ1-2	TRBD1	TGTGCCAGCAACAGTCCGGGACAGAACTATGGCTACACCTTC	CASNSPGQNYGYTF
.	TRBV2	TRBJ2-5	TRBD2	TGTGCCAGCAGACGGGAGGTCCAAGAGACCCAGTACTTC	CASRREVQETQYF
.	TRBV4-1	TRBJ2-3	TRBD1	TGCGCCAGCAGCGGACAGGGGGCAGATACGCAGTATTTT	CASSGQGADTQYF
few	TRBV15	TRBJ1-2	.	TGTGCCACCAGCAGAGATCGAGGACAGAGCTATGGCTACACCTTC	CATSRDRGQSYGYTF
.	TRBV5-1	TRBJ2-3	.	TGCGCCAGCAGTAGTCGTGGAGATACGCAGTATTTT	CASSSRGDTQYF
.	TRBV19	TRBJ1-5	TRBD1	TGTGCCAGTACCAGAAGGGACAGGGGGAGGGGCAATCAGCCCCAGCATTTT	CASTRRDRGRGNQPQHF
.	TRBV27	TRBJ2-3	TRBD2	TGTGCCAGCAGTTTACCTAGCGGGGCTGCCCCGGGCACGCAGTATTTT	CASSLPSGAAPGTQYF
.	TRBV6-5	TRBJ1-2	TRBD1	TGTGCCAGCAGTAAAGACAGGGGGCAGGATGGCTACACCTTC	CASSKDRGQDGYTF
.	TRBV2	TRBJ1-5	.	TGTGCCAGCAGGAGAACAGGGTTAGGAGATCAGCCCCAGCATTTT	CASRRTGLGDQPQHF
few	TRBV9	TRBJ2-1	.	TGTGCCAGCAGCGTAGCCGGAGACCCCTCCTACAATGAGCAGTTCTTC	CASSVAGDPSYNEQFF
.	TRBV5-1	TRBJ1-1	TRBD1	TGCGCCAGCAGCGCCCTAGGACAGGACACTGAAGCTTTCTTT	CASSALGQDTEAFF
few	TRBV7-2	TRBJ1-1	.	TGTGCCAGCAGCCGCTCACAGGGTCCACAAGCTTTCTTT	CASSRSQGPQAFF
few	TRBV7-7	TRBJ2-5	TRBD2	TGTGCTAGCAGCCCTTTGGGGCGTAGCGGGGTACAAGAGACCCAGTACTTC	CASSPLGRSGVQETQYF
.	TRBV5-6	TRBJ2-1	.	TGTGCCAGCAGCTTGGGGGCGATTAGCTCCTACAATGAGCAGTTCTTC	CASSLGAISSYNEQFF
once	TRBV6-1	TRBJ1-1	.	TGTGCCAGCCTCGATTTCTCAGAGAACACTGAAGCTTTCTTT	CASLDFSENTEAFF
once	TRBV2	TRBJ1-1	.	TGTGCCAGCAGTCCCTTTAACACTGAAGCTTTCTTT	CASSPFNTEAFF
.	TRBV19	TRBJ1-2	.	TGTGCCAGTAGTATAGAGACAGGCTCAGTGAGCTATGGCTACACCTTC	CASSIETGSVSYGYTF
.	TRBV5-4	TRBJ2-7	.	TGTGCCAGCAGCTGGATGGAGGGGCTTTACGAGCAGTACTTC	CASSWMEGLYEQYF
.	TRBV5-1	TRBJ1-1	TRBD1	TGCGCCAGCAGCCTTGGGACAGGGAGGAACACTGAAGCTTTCTTT	CASSLGTGRNTEAFF
.	TRBV27	TRBJ1-4	.	TGTGCCAGCAGTTTATCCGGTTTGGGGTCCGGGATTCTTAAGGTAGCTAATGAAAAACTGTTTTTT	CASSLSGLGSGILKVANEKLFF
.	TRBV4-1	TRBJ2-7	.	TGCGCCAGCAGTCCGAGACTTGGACATTGGGGCTCCTACGAGCAGTACTTC	CASSPRLGHWGSYEQYF
.	TRBV5-1	TRBJ2-1	TRBD2	TGCGCCAGCAGCCAAACTAGCGGGAGTCAAAATGAGCAGTTCTTC	CASSQTSGSQNEQFF
.	TRBV5-1	TRBJ2-2	TRBD2	TGCGCCAGCTTCCACCGGGCGGGAGGGCCGGTCGGGGAGCTGTTTTTT	CASFHRAGGPVGELFF
.	TRBV4-2	TRBJ2-7	.	TGTGCCAGCAGCCAAGAACGGGTATCCTACGAGCAGTACTTC	CASSQERVSYEQYF
.	TRBV29-1	TRBJ2-1	.	TGCAGCGTCGGACTACGGCTTAAGAACAATGAGCAGTTCTTC	CSVGLRLKNNEQFF
once	TRBV27	TRBJ1-1	TRBD1	TGTGCCAGCAGCTTCGGACAGGGGACGGGGAACACTGAAGCTTTCTTT	CASSFGQGTGNTEAFF
.	TRBV5-1	TRBJ2-1	TRBD2	TGCGCCAGCAGCCCGGGGCCGACTAGCGGTACCTACAATGAGCAGTTCTTC	CASSPGPTSGTYNEQFF
.	TRBV28	TRBJ1-1	.	TGTGCCAGCAGGATATCAGGGTTCTCCCAGAACACTGAAGCTTTCTTT	CASRISGFSQNTEAFF
.	TRBV5-1	TRBJ1-1	TRBD1	TGCGCCAGCAGCTTGAAGGGACAGGGGAGTGGTGAAGCTTTCTTT	CASSLKGQGSGEAFF
.	TRBV10-3	TRBJ2-7	.	TGTGCCATCAGTCCCACGAGGGTAGGATCCTACGAGCAGTACTTC	CAISPTRVGSYEQYF
.	TRBV5-1	TRBJ1-5	.	TGCGCCAGCAGCTTCTCAGGGGAAAACAATCAGCCCCAGCATTTT	CASSFSGENNQPQHF
few	TRBV6-1	TRBJ2-7	.	TGTGCCAGCAGTCCCGCTGACAGCCCCTACGAGCAGTACTTC	CASSPADSPYEQYF
.	TRBV9	TRBJ2-3	.	TGTGCCAGCAGTGAAGCCTTGGATACGCAGTATTTT	CASSEALDTQYF
.	TRBV7-9	TRBJ1-2	.	TGTGCGGCGGCTTCCGCGAACTATGGCTACACCTTC	CAAASANYGYTF
once	TRBV6-5	TRBJ2-7	TRBD2	TGTGCCAGCAGTTTTACCGGGACTAGGGACTATTACGAGCAGTACTTC	CASSFTGTRDYYEQYF
.	TRBV19	TRBJ2-1	TRBD1	TGTGCCAGTAGTACCGGGACAGGGGGCTTAGATGAGCAGTTCTTC	CASSTGTGGLDEQFF
.	TRBV7-9	TRBJ2-7	.	TGTGCCAGCAGTCGACCAGGGTTAGCATACGAGCAGTACTTC	CASSRPGLAYEQYF
once	TRBV13	TRBJ1-1	TRBD1	TGTGCCAGCAGCGACAGGGGGGCGAACACTGAAGCTTTCTTT	CASSDRGANTEAFF
.	TRBV30	TRBJ2-7	.	TGTGCCTGGAGTCTAAGGTCCGACAACTACGAGCAGTACTTC	CAWSLRSDNYEQYF
.	TRBV6-4	TRBJ2-1	.	TGTGCCAGCAGTGGCCAGGGTGGGAATGAGCAGTTCTTC	CASSGQGGNEQFF
.	TRBV11-3	TRBJ1-2	.	TGTGCCAGCAGCTTAGACAGAGGTGGAGGCTACACCTTC	CASSLDRGGGYTF
.	TRBV7-9	TRBJ1-4	TRBD1	TGTGCCAGCAGCCCTCTGGACAGGAGTAAAGAAAAACTGTTTTTT	CASSPLDRSKEKLFF
.	TRBV5-1	TRBJ2-7	.	TGCGCCAGCAGCTCGGACACCTACGAGCAGTACTTC	CASSSDTYEQYF
.	TRBV6-5	TRBJ1-1	.	TGTGCCAGCAAACCAGGGAAGGACACTGAAGCTTTCTTT	CASKPGKDTEAFF
.	TRBV5-4	TRBJ1-6	.	TGTGCCAGCAGCTTGGGACAGACTTCACCCCTCCACTTT	CASSLGQTSPLHF
.	TRBV28	TRBJ2-6	.	TGTGCCAGCAAGGCGGGCTCTGGGGCCAACGTCCTGACTTTC	CASKAGSGANVLTF
.	TRBV4-1	TRBJ2-3	.	TGCGCCAGCAGCCAGGGAGGAAGGACAGGTGGTACAGATACGCAGTATTTT	CASSQGGRTGGTDTQYF
.	TRBV7-9	TRBJ2-1	.	TGTGCCAGCAGCTTAGACGGGGGCTCCTACAATGAGCAGTTCTTC	CASSLDGGSYNEQFF
.	TRBV7-9	TRBJ2-7	.	TGTGCCAGCAGCTTAGGAGAAGTCAACGAGCAGTACTTC	CASSLGEVNEQYF
few	TRBV5-1	TRBJ2-1	TRBD2	TGCGCCAGCAGCTTGGTAACGGGAGGACTCTACAATGAGCAGTTCTTC	CASSLVTGGLYNEQFF